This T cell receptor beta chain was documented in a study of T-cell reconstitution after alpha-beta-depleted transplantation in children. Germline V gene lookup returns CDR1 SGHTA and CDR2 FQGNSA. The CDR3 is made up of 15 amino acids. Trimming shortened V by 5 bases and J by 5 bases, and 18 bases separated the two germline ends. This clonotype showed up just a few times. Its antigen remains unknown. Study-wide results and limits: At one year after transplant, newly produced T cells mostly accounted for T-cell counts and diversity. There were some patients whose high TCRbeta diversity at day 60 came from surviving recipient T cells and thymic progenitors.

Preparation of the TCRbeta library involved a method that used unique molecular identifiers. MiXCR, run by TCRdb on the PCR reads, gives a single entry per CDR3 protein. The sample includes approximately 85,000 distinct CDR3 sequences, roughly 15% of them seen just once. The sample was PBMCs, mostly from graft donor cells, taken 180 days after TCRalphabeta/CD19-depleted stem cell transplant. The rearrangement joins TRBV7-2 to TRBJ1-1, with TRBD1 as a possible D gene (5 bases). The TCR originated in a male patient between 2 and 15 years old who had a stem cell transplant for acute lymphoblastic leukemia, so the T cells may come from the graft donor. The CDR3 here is CASSPPRTGGTEAFF. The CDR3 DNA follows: TGTGCCAGCAGCCCTCCACGGACTGGGGGGACTGAAGCTTTCTTT.